This T cell receptor (beta chain) came from a study of neurological immune-mediated disorders. Study conclusions and caveats: Among expanded clones, no CDR3 amino acid sequences were shared across subjects, a pattern suggesting private repertoires in all groups. Healthy controls had more TCR clonal expansion than multiple sclerosis, which showed the least, whereas HTLV-1-associated myelopathy showed the most.

There are 14 residues in the CDR3. The V end was cut by 5 bases, the J end by 2 bases, with 12 bases between. From germline, CDR1 is MNHEY and CDR2 SMNVEV (reference sequence). There are a few counts of this clonotype. Its antigen is unidentified. The cDNA was generated through 5'RACE incorporating 10-nucleotide random UMIs. Each CDR3 protein is one row after TCRdb ran MiXCR on the 5' RACE reads. The sample contains about 120,000 distinct CDR3 sequences, about 3.4% of which appear only once. Sequences were obtained from PBMCs. The chain combines TRBV27 with TRBJ2-5, with D possibly being TRBD1 (6 bases). The clonotype comes from a woman younger than 45 with multiple sclerosis. CDR3 sequence (DNA): TGTGCCAGCAGTCTCCGGGACACTCAAGAGACCCAGTACTTC. Its protein is CASSLRDTQETQYF.